This passage covers 21 T cell receptor beta chains from one sample sequenced in a study of glioma-infiltrating T cells after dendritic cell vaccination. The method was immunoSEQ multiplex PCR; TCRdb's version includes in-frame clones alone and lacks a portion of them. The sample includes more than 100,000 clones, roughly 79% of them seen just once. The starting material was blood, obtained before dendritic cell vaccination. The source of these receptors is a human donor with glioblastoma.

As concerns this clone: Other DNA sequences in this sample translate to the same CDR3. This chain uses TRBV6-5 with TRBJ2-7, with D perhaps TRBD1 (6 bases). V was shortened by 8 bases and J by 4 bases, with 9 bases between the two germline ends. The germline CDR1 and CDR2 sequences are MNHEY and SVGAGI. The CDR3 length is 11 residues. In nucleotides, the CDR3 is TGTGCCAGCTCTAGGGGGTACGAGCAGTACTTC. Amino acid sequence: CASSRGYEQYF.

V is TRBV7-8 and J is TRBJ1-5; no reliable D call. V lost 4 bases, J lost 0 bases, and 7 bases lay in between. The CDR3 is 14 amino acids. Germline V gene data show CDR1 as SGHVS and CDR2 as FQNEAQ. Written as DNA, the CDR3 is TGTGCCAGCAGCTCTTTTTCTAGCAATCAGCCCCAGCATTTT. It is translated as CASSSFSSNQPQHF.

The chain couples TRBV5-1 to TRBJ2-7; D gene unclear. The CDR3 is made up of 15 amino acids. The V gene's germline CDR1 is SGHRS and CDR2 YFSETQ. Trimming shortened V by 3 bases and J by 0 bases, and 13 bases separated the two germline ends. The CDR3 loop reads CASSSISGTSYEQYF. In DNA, the CDR3 is TGCGCCAGCAGCTCGATCTCAGGTACCTCCTACGAGCAGTACTTC. Based on the CDR3 plus reference TRBV5-1 and TRBJ2-7, the full variable domain is KAGVTQTPRYLIKTRGQQVTLSCSPISGHRSVSWYQQTPGQGLQFLFEYFSETQRNKGNFPGRFSGRQFSNSRSEMNVSTLELGDSALYLCASSSISGTSYEQYFGPGTRLTVT.

The V and J genes are TRBV9 and TRBJ2-7; 11 bases agree with TRBD2. The V gene's germline CDR1 is SGDLS and CDR2 YYNGEE. Germline trimming cut 4 bases from V and 2 bases from J; bases unmatched to any gene: 5. This CDR3 spans 15 amino acids. As DNA, the CDR3 is TGTGCCAGCAGCCCTCTAGCGGGGGGCCCCTACGAGCAGTACTTC. Amino acid sequence: CASSPLAGGPYEQYF.

The chain carries TRBV7-2 and TRBJ2-1; TRBD2 matches 7 bases. With V trimmed by 3 bases and J by 0 bases, 2 bases remained unmatched. The CDR3 is made up of 15 amino acids. Germline-derived CDR1 and CDR2 are SGHTA and FQGNSA. As DNA, the CDR3 is TGTGCCAGCAGCTTTTCGGGGGGCTCCTACAATGAGCAGTTCTTC. Its protein is CASSFSGGSYNEQFF.

DNA for the CDR3: TGTGCCAGCAGCCCGGGGTCGGGTAGCTCCTACGAGCAGTACTTC. Its translation is CASSPGSGSSYEQYF. The rearrangement links TRBV5-4 to TRBJ2-7; maybe TRBD2 (5 bases). Looked up from germline, CDR1 is SGHNT and CDR2 is YYREEE (reference sequence). This CDR3 contains 15 residues. The V gene lost 4 bases and the J gene lost 0 bases, with 14 bases spanning the gap. Supplemented by reference TRBV5-4 and TRBJ2-7, the full variable domain reads ETGVTQSPTHLIKTRGQQVTLRCSSQSGHNTVSWYQQALGQGPQFIFQYYREEENGRGNFPPRFSGLQFPNYSSELNVNALELDDSALYLCASSPGSGSSYEQYFGPGTRLTVT.

The rearrangement uses TRBV15 and TRBJ2-3; D is unclear. The CDR3 spans 14 residues. V lost 1 base to trimming and J lost 2 bases, with 7 bases between them. Germline V gives CDR1 LNHNV, CDR2 YYDKDF (reference sequence). CDR3 nucleotides: TGTGCCACCAGCAGAGGGCAGGACACAGATACGCAGTATTTT. Its translation is CATSRGQDTDTQYF.

CDR3 DNA sequence: TGTGCCAGCAGCTTGGACAGCCTTAGCACAGATACGCAGTATTTT. Its protein product is CASSLDSLSTDTQYF. The genes are TRBV5-4 and TRBJ2-3, with D hard to call. The length of the CDR3 is 15 residues. V lost 0 bases, J lost 0 bases, and 8 bases lay in between. The germline V gene has CDR1 SGHNT and CDR2 YYREEE (reference sequence).

This chain connects TRBV30 to TRBJ2-1; tentatively, D is TRBD2 (6 bases). The CDR3 totals 13 residues. V lost 4 bases and J 1 base, leaving 8 bases between the germline ends. The V gene's germline CDR1 is GTSNPN and CDR2 SVGIG (reference sequence). The CDR3 DNA reads as TGTGCCTGGAACGGGGGTTCCTACAATGAGCAGTTCTTC. Translating it yields CAWNGGSYNEQFF.

V usage is TRBV7-2 and J usage is TRBJ2-5, with D unclear. The end of the DNA is better explained by TRBJ2-7, so the J call may be wrong. This CDR3 comprises 13 residues. Germline CDR1 and CDR2: SGHTA and FQGNSA. CDR3 amino acids: CASSYDTSYEQYF. The CDR3 DNA follows: TGTGCCAGCAGCTACGACACTTCCTACGAGCAGTACTTC.

This clone was observed a few times. The chain recombines TRBV6-1 with TRBJ2-3; 7 bases match TRBD2. CDR3 length: 14 residues. CDR1 and CDR2 from the germline V gene are MNHNS and SASEGT. The junction had 2 bases not matched to a gene; V was cut back by 5 bases and J by 0 bases. The CDR3 region has the DNA TGTGCCAGCAGTCTAGCGGAGAGCACAGATACGCAGTATTTT. This encodes CASSLAESTDTQYF.

CDR3 sequence (DNA): TGTGCCAGCAGCAAAACAGGGCTCTACAATGAGCAGTTCTTC. Its protein product is CASSKTGLYNEQFF. The chain links TRBV11-2 to TRBJ2-1; maybe TRBD1 (6 bases). Trimming pared 5 bases from V and 3 bases from J, leaving 11 bases between. CDR1 and CDR2 from the germline V gene are SGHAT and FQNNGV. There are 14 residues in the CDR3.

The chain couples TRBV7-2 to TRBJ2-7, with 7 bases lining up with TRBD1. Germline CDR1 and CDR2: SGHTA and FQGNSA. The CDR3 contains 14 residues. With 4 bases clipped from V and 3 bases from J, the junction kept 6 bases outside the gene matches. The CDR3 loop is CASSSPGQSYEQYF. The DNA for the CDR3 is TGTGCCAGCAGCTCACCGGGACAGAGCTACGAGCAGTACTTC.

The gene calls are TRBV5-1 and TRBJ2-2; 8 bases map to TRBD1. This CDR3 is 17 amino acids long. V gave up 1 base and J gave up 7 bases; unmatched junction bases: 12. Looked up from germline, CDR1 is SGHRS and CDR2 is YFSETQ. The CDR3 coding sequence is TGCGCCAGCAGCTTGATGTTGGGCAGGGGGCTCGGCGGGGAGCTGTTTTTT. This translates into CASSLMLGRGLGGELFF. The whole variable domain, filled in from reference TRBV5-1 and TRBJ2-2, reads KAGVTQTPRYLIKTRGQQVTLSCSPISGHRSVSWYQQTPGQGLQFLFEYFSETQRNKGNFPGRFSGRQFSNSRSEMNVSTLELGDSALYLCASSLMLGRGLGGELFFGEGSRLTVL.

The chain has TRBV9 and TRBJ1-1; the match to TRBD1 covers 8 bases. CDR3 size: 14 residues. V trimming: 6 bases; J trimming: 8 bases; junction bases outside the gene matches: 12. Germline V gene lookup returns CDR1 SGDLS and CDR2 YYNGEE. The CDR3, as DNA: TGTGCCAGCACCTCAGGACAGGGAGGTCAAGAAGCTTTCTTT. Its protein is CASTSGQGGQEAFF.

In this sample, this clone turned up a few times. The chain recombines TRBV6-6 with TRBJ1-4; 9 bases are shared with TRBD1. The V gene end was trimmed by 5 bases and the J gene end by 4 bases; junction bases not matched to a gene: 2. The CDR3 runs 14 residues. Per the germline V gene, CDR1 is MNHNY and CDR2 is SVGAGI (reference sequence). The CDR3 DNA follows: TGTGCCAGCAGTCACAGGGGGCTTAATGAAAAACTGTTTTTT. Translated, it gives CASSHRGLNEKLFF.

The chain carries TRBV7-2 and TRBJ1-5, with 7 nucleotides matching TRBD1. The CDR3 sequence is 14 residues long. The V segment lost 4 bases and the J segment 1 base; nucleotides outside the gene matches: 1. Germline values: CDR1 SGHTA, CDR2 FQGNSA. Written as DNA, the CDR3 is TGTGCCAGCAGCTCGGGACAGAGCAATCAGCCCCAGCATTTT. Its translation: CASSSGQSNQPQHF.

This chain uses TRBV7-2 with TRBJ2-3, with D perhaps matching TRBD1 (7 bases). This CDR3 contains 15 residues. The V and J ends lost 5 bases and 8 bases respectively, with 20 bases between them. Germline CDR1 and CDR2: SGHTA and FQGNSA. The CDR3 loop is CASSTIRQGGSTQYF. The CDR3 DNA reads TGTGCCAGCAGCACCATCCGACAGGGAGGTAGTACGCAGTATTTT. The full variable domain, its missing parts supplied by reference TRBV7-2 and TRBJ2-3, is GAGVSQSPSNKVTEKGKDVELRCDPISGHTALYWYRQSLGQGLEFLIYFQGNSAPDKSGLPSDRFSAERTGGSVSTLTIQRTQQEDSAVYLCASSTIRQGGSTQYFGPGTRLTVL.

The chain combines TRBV9 with TRBJ2-3; D is ambiguous. Trimming stripped 0 bases from V and 5 bases from J, with 7 bases between. Germline CDR1 SGDLS, CDR2 YYNGEE. The CDR3 sequence is 13 residues long. CDR3 coding DNA: TGTGCCAGCAGCGTAGGGCCGAAAGATACGCAGTATTTT. Protein sequence: CASSVGPKDTQYF.

J is TRBJ1-2 and V is TRBV6-1; D gene ambiguous. CDR3 size: 17 residues. The V end was cut by 2 bases, the J end by 4 bases, with 20 bases between. Germline V CDR1 and CDR2: MNHNS, SASEGT. For the CDR3, the DNA is TGTGCCAGCAGTGAACGGAACGCAGCGTCCCCCCGCTATGGCTACACCTTC. It is translated as CASSERNAASPRYGYTF.

The chain combines TRBV19 with TRBJ2-5, with TRBD2 identical over 10 bases. V trimming: 3 bases; J trimming: 2 bases; junction bases outside the gene matches: 0. Germline assignment: CDR1 LNHDA and CDR2 SQIVND (reference sequence). The CDR3 contains 14 residues. The CDR3 loop reads CASSISGGQETQYF. The CDR3 bases are TGTGCCAGTAGTATTAGCGGGGGGCAAGAGACCCAGTACTTC.